Below, 12 T cell receptor beta chains from the same sample are listed, as sequenced in a study of early T cells in non-severe SARS-CoV-2 infection. TCRdb itself ran the 5' RACE reads through MiXCR, one entry per CDR3 protein. The repertoire has about 48,000 distinct CDR3 sequences, 8.5% to 10% of them found once; the top ten carry roughly 8.3%. Sequencing was performed on whole blood. These receptors were obtained from an adult who was a healthcare worker with PCR-confirmed SARS-CoV-2 infection or an uninfected control (not recorded which).

This clonotype was counted many times. The chain is built from TRBV5-1 and TRBJ1-1, with D possibly TRBD1 on 6 matching bases. V lost 4 bases and J lost 3, with 13 bases in between. The CDR3 length is 14 residues. Per the germline V gene, CDR1 is SGHRS and CDR2 is YFSETQ. CDR3 nucleotides: TGCGCCAGCAGCAGTCAGGGGTTTGACACTGAAGCTTTCTTT. This sequence encodes CASSSQGFDTEAFF.

This clonotype was observed at least ten times. The chain joins TRBV2 to TRBJ2-7, with TRBD1 identical over 11 bases. CDR1 and CDR2 (germline): SNHLY, FYNNEI. The CDR3 has 14 residues. Trimming cost V 4 bases and J 7 bases; bases outside gene matches: 6. CDR3 amino acids: CASSADRGREEQYF. The CDR3 region has the DNA TGTGCCAGCAGTGCGGACAGGGGGCGGGAAGAGCAGTACTTC.

This clonotype was detected many times. V usage is TRBV12-3 or TRBV12-4 and J usage is TRBJ2-2, with 7 bases aligning to TRBD2. This CDR3 comprises 15 residues. Germline trimming cut 2 bases from V and 5 bases from J; bases unmatched to any gene: 5. The CDR3 protein is CASSLSERGTGELFF. CDR3 in DNA: TGTGCCAGCAGTTTATCAGAGCGGGGTACCGGGGAGCTGTTTTTT.

This clonotype was counted a few times. The J gene is TRBJ2-1, the V gene TRBV29-1; 10 bases align to TRBD1. Per the germline V gene, CDR1 is SQVTM and CDR2 is ANQGSEA. CDR3 size: 13 residues. With V trimmed by 7 bases and J by 9 bases, 9 bases remained unmatched. CDR3 amino acids: CSACGTGEVEQFF. The CDR3 nucleotides read TGCAGCGCCTGCGGGACAGGGGAAGTTGAGCAGTTCTTC.

This clonotype was seen at least ten times. The chain combines TRBV7-8 with TRBJ1-4, with D unresolved. CDR3 length: 17 amino acids. V shed 7 bases and J shed 0 bases, with 18 bases lying between them. Germline lookup yields CDR1 SGHVS and CDR2 FQNEAQ. CDR3 region: CASTSSPDGATNEKLFF. DNA of the CDR3: TGTGCCAGCACATCTAGCCCGGACGGAGCAACTAATGAAAAACTGTTTTTT.

This clonotype has only a few counts. This chain joins TRBV6-6 and TRBJ1-5; the D gene is possibly TRBD1 (6 bases). Germline-derived CDR1 and CDR2 are MNHNY and SVGAGI (reference sequence). This CDR3 contains 15 residues. Deletions cut 5 bases from V and 0 bases from J, with 11 bases between. CDR3 sequence reads: CASSTAGASNQPQHF. Written as DNA, the CDR3 is TGTGCCAGCAGTACTGCGGGGGCTAGCAATCAGCCCCAGCATTTT.

This clonotype was found many times. The chain combines TRBV10-3 with TRBJ2-1; D ambiguous. CDR1 and CDR2 from the germline V gene are ENHRY and SYGVKD. The V gene lost 8 bases and the J gene lost 5 bases, with 7 bases spanning the gap. The CDR3 loop spans 11 amino acids. The CDR3 sequence: CAIGWDNEQFF. The CDR3 DNA sequence: TGTGCCATCGGGTGGGACAATGAGCAGTTCTTC.

This clonotype was observed at least ten times. The rearrangement joins TRBV14 to TRBJ1-1; D is possibly TRBD1 (5 bases). The CDR3 is 14 residues long. Trimming took off 4 bases at V and 4 bases at J, with 13 bases between the two ends. Germline assignment: CDR1 SGHDN and CDR2 FVKESK. The CDR3 nucleotides read TGTGCCAGCAGCCGCCAGGGTGGGGCCACTGAAGCTTTCTTT. It encodes CASSRQGGATEAFF.

The rearrangement uses TRBV28 and TRBJ2-5; D perhaps matches TRBD1 (6 bases). Germline V gene sequence: CDR1 MDHEN, CDR2 SYDVKM. CDR3 length: 13 amino acids. The V and J ends lost 6 bases and 9 bases respectively, with 17 bases between them. The CDR3 DNA sequence: TGTGCCAGCAGGCTTACAGGGTCCGAGGCCCAGTACTTC. Translating gives CASRLTGSEAQYF. The full variable domain, in which reference TRBV28 and TRBJ2-5 provide the parts outside the CDR3, is DVKVTQSSRYLVKRTGEKVFLECVQDMDHENMFWYRQDPGLGLRLIYFSYDVKMKEKGDIPEGYSVSREKKERFSLILESASTNQTSMYLCASRLTGSEAQYFGPGTRLLVL.

This clonotype was seen at least ten times. V gene TRBV7-2 combines with J gene TRBJ2-1; weak D call: TRBD2 (5 bases). With 3 bases removed from V and 14 bases from J, the gap between germline ends came to 14 bases. The CDR3 sequence is 12 residues long. Germline-derived CDR1 and CDR2 are SGHTA and FQGNSA. CDR3 amino acids: CASSFRAEGKFF. In DNA, the CDR3 is TGTGCCAGCAGCTTCCGGGCAGAGGGAAAGTTCTTC.

This clonotype was detected ten times or more. V and J are TRBV28 and TRBJ2-7; 7 bases line up with TRBD1. CDR3 length: 12 residues. V dropped 5 bases and J dropped 6; count of bases not matched to a gene: 4. Germline CDR1 and CDR2: MDHEN and SYDVKM. This chain's CDR3 is CASSPTGIEQYF. The CDR3 region has the DNA TGTGCCAGCAGTCCGACAGGGATCGAGCAGTACTTC.

The table lists this clonotype with a few counts. The gene calls are TRBV20-1 and TRBJ2-7; D is possibly TRBD1 (6 bases). Germline CDR1 and CDR2: DFQATT and SNEGSKA (reference sequence). This CDR3 comprises 15 residues. V shed 6 bases and J shed 3 bases, with 21 bases lying between them. The CDR3 reads CSARTVLNRIYEQYF. The CDR3 DNA sequence: TGCAGTGCCAGGACAGTCTTAAATCGGATCTACGAGCAGTACTTC.